Listed below are T cell receptor beta chains from one sample, sequenced in a study of shared clonotypes between healthy human individuals. Generated by immunoSEQ multiplex PCR, the TCRdb table keeps only in-frame clones and is missing some. Counted here are about 2 million clones, approximately 94% occurring once; the ten biggest clones make up 0.85% to 1.2%. Material: naive CD8+ T cells sorted from blood. Receptors were obtained from a man aged 18 to 29 in good health. Both conserved end residues are part of each CDR3. Each record gives: clone size, D gene, V gene, J gene, CDR3 protein, CDR3 DNA. The D gene is left open where the match is weak. For some rows the clone size is stated as once, few or many, or as a class when expanded; others skip it.

clone size: .
D gene: .
V gene: TRBV15
J gene: TRBJ1-2
CDR3 protein: CATSSPGLSDDGYTF
CDR3 DNA: TGTGCCACCAGCAGCCCCGGCCTTTCAGACGATGGCTACACCTTC

clone size: few
D gene: .
V gene: TRBV6-1
J gene: TRBJ1-1
CDR3 protein: CASSELTGNTEAFF
CDR3 DNA: TGTGCCAGCAGTGAACTGACAGGGAACACTGAAGCTTTCTTT

clone size: .
D gene: .
V gene: TRBV4-1
J gene: TRBJ2-5
CDR3 protein: CASSQDVVETQYF
CDR3 DNA: TGCGCCAGCAGCCAAGATGTTGTAGAGACCCAGTACTTC

clone size: .
D gene: .
V gene: TRBV29-1
J gene: TRBJ1-2
CDR3 protein: CSVVGGDYGYTF
CDR3 DNA: TGCAGCGTTGTTGGAGGGGACTATGGCTACACCTTC

clone size: .
D gene: TRBD2
V gene: TRBV7-8
J gene: TRBJ2-7
CDR3 protein: CASSLSLAGSPTPYEQYF
CDR3 DNA: TGTGCCAGCAGCTTATCGCTAGCGGGATCTCCAACTCCCTACGAGCAGTACTTC

clone size: few
D gene: .
V gene: TRBV19
J gene: TRBJ1-1
CDR3 protein: CASSIDGETEAFF
CDR3 DNA: TGTGCCAGTAGTATAGACGGGGAGACTGAAGCTTTCTTT

clone size: .
D gene: .
V gene: TRBV6-1
J gene: TRBJ2-7
CDR3 protein: CASSAPGATYEQYF
CDR3 DNA: TGTGCCAGCAGTGCCCCGGGAGCTACCTACGAGCAGTACTTC

clone size: once
D gene: .
V gene: TRBV13
J gene: TRBJ2-1
CDR3 protein: CASSLGLKNEQFF
CDR3 DNA: TGTGCCAGCAGCTTGGGACTTAAAAATGAGCAGTTCTTC

clone size: .
D gene: .
V gene: TRBV6-1
J gene: TRBJ1-1
CDR3 protein: CASSLWTASNTEAFF
CDR3 DNA: TGTGCCAGCAGTTTATGGACGGCTTCGAACACTGAAGCTTTCTTT

clone size: .
D gene: .
V gene: TRBV15
J gene: TRBJ2-5
CDR3 protein: CATSRDRLSQETQYF
CDR3 DNA: TGTGCCACCAGCAGAGATAGGCTGTCACAAGAGACCCAGTACTTC

clone size: .
D gene: .
V gene: TRBV5-1
J gene: TRBJ2-1
CDR3 protein: CASSLRQLYNEQFF
CDR3 DNA: TGCGCCAGCAGCTTGCGGCAGCTATACAATGAGCAGTTCTTC

clone size: .
D gene: .
V gene: TRBV4-3
J gene: TRBJ1-2
CDR3 protein: CASSQAHGDDYGYTF
CDR3 DNA: TGCGCCAGCAGCCAAGCCCACGGGGACGACTATGGCTACACCTTC

clone size: few
D gene: TRBD1
V gene: TRBV12-5
J gene: TRBJ1-1
CDR3 protein: CASGLSRGLNTEAFF
CDR3 DNA: TGTGCTAGTGGTTTGTCCAGGGGGCTGAACACTGAAGCTTTCTTT

clone size: once
D gene: .
V gene: TRBV10-3
J gene: TRBJ2-2
CDR3 protein: CAISETLRTLPGELFF
CDR3 DNA: TGTGCCATCAGTGAGACCCTAAGGACCCTACCCGGGGAGCTGTTTTTT

clone size: .
D gene: TRBD1
V gene: TRBV5-6
J gene: TRBJ2-7
CDR3 protein: CASSQMTGWYEQYF
CDR3 DNA: TGTGCCAGCAGCCAGATGACAGGGTGGTACGAGCAGTACTTC

clone size: .
D gene: .
V gene: TRBV5-6
J gene: TRBJ2-1
CDR3 protein: CASSPGASHEQFF
CDR3 DNA: TGTGCCAGCAGCCCTGGGGCTAGCCATGAGCAGTTCTTC

clone size: .
D gene: .
V gene: TRBV7-9
J gene: TRBJ1-1
CDR3 protein: CASSSLGTENTEAFF
CDR3 DNA: TGTGCCAGCAGCTCCCTGGGCACCGAGAACACTGAAGCTTTCTTT

clone size: .
D gene: .
V gene: TRBV10-1
J gene: TRBJ1-6
CDR3 protein: CATFWPYANSPLHF
CDR3 DNA: TGCGCCACATTTTGGCCTTACGCCAATTCACCCCTCCACTTT

clone size: .
D gene: .
V gene: TRBV7-2
J gene: TRBJ2-1
CDR3 protein: CASSFMTSREQFF
CDR3 DNA: TGTGCCAGCAGCTTTATGACTAGTCGTGAGCAGTTCTTC

clone size: few
D gene: .
V gene: TRBV6-5
J gene: TRBJ1-5
CDR3 protein: CASSRTWGGDQPQHF
CDR3 DNA: TGTGCCAGCAGTAGAACGTGGGGCGGCGATCAGCCCCAGCATTTT

clone size: .
D gene: TRBD1
V gene: TRBV27
J gene: TRBJ2-7
CDR3 protein: CASRPISWGTGGMYEQYF
CDR3 DNA: TGTGCCTCCCGCCCCATCTCCTGGGGGACAGGGGGCATGTACGAGCAGTACTTC

clone size: .
D gene: TRBD2
V gene: TRBV28
J gene: TRBJ2-5
CDR3 protein: CASSSGGTRLGETQYF
CDR3 DNA: TGTGCCAGCAGTTCCGGGGGGACCAGGCTTGGGGAGACCCAGTACTTC

clone size: .
D gene: .
V gene: TRBV7-8
J gene: TRBJ2-3
CDR3 protein: CASSFGSTDTQYF
CDR3 DNA: TGTGCCAGCAGCTTTGGCAGCACAGATACGCAGTATTTT

clone size: .
D gene: .
V gene: TRBV27
J gene: TRBJ1-3
CDR3 protein: CASKRDFNEDTIYF
CDR3 DNA: TGTGCCAGCAAACGGGACTTTAATGAGGACACCATATATTTT

clone size: .
D gene: .
V gene: TRBV7-9
J gene: TRBJ2-2
CDR3 protein: CASSLGLTGDTGELFF
CDR3 DNA: TGTGCCAGCAGCTTAGGTTTAACCGGGGACACCGGGGAGCTGTTTTTT

clone size: .
D gene: .
V gene: TRBV5-1
J gene: TRBJ2-4
CDR3 protein: CASSFMGGEAKNIQYF
CDR3 DNA: TGCGCCAGCAGCTTCATGGGGGGCGAAGCCAAAAACATTCAGTACTTC

clone size: .
D gene: TRBD1
V gene: TRBV19
J gene: TRBJ1-2
CDR3 protein: CASSPGQSYGYTF
CDR3 DNA: TGTGCCAGTAGCCCGGGACAGAGCTATGGCTACACCTTC

clone size: .
D gene: TRBD2
V gene: TRBV7-6
J gene: TRBJ2-1
CDR3 protein: CASSQHRASGGIDNEQFF
CDR3 DNA: TGTGCCAGCAGTCAACACAGGGCTAGCGGGGGGATCGACAATGAGCAGTTCTTC

clone size: .
D gene: .
V gene: TRBV6-1
J gene: TRBJ2-7
CDR3 protein: CASSEGGVTYEQYF
CDR3 DNA: TGTGCCAGCAGTGAAGGGGGGGTAACCTACGAGCAGTACTTC

clone size: .
D gene: .
V gene: TRBV27
J gene: TRBJ1-4
CDR3 protein: CASSILRAGRGEKLFF
CDR3 DNA: TGTGCCAGCAGTATCCTTCGGGCAGGGCGGGGTGAAAAACTGTTTTTT

clone size: .
D gene: .
V gene: TRBV18
J gene: TRBJ1-2
CDR3 protein: CASSPQPGETNYGYTF
CDR3 DNA: TGTGCCAGCTCACCCCAGCCTGGAGAAACTAACTATGGCTACACCTTC

clone size: .
D gene: .
V gene: TRBV19
J gene: TRBJ2-7
CDR3 protein: CASSISGPSDEQYF
CDR3 DNA: TGTGCCAGTAGTATTTCCGGGCCCTCGGACGAGCAGTACTTC